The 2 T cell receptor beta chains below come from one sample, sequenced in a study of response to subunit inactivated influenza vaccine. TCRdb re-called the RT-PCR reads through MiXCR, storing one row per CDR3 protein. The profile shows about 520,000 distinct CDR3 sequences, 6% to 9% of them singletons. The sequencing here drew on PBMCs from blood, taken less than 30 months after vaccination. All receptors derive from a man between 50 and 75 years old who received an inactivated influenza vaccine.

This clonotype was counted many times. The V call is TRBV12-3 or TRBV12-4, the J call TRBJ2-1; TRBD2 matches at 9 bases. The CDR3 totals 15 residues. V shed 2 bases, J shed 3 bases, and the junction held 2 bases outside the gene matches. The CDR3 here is CASSLRREGYNEQFF. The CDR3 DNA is TGTGCCAGCAGTTTAAGGCGGGAGGGCTACAATGAGCAGTTCTTC.

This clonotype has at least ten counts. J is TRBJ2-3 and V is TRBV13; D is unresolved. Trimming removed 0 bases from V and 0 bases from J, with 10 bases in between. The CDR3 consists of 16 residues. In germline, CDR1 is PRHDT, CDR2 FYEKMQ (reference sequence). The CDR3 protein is CASSLGGPTSTDTQYF. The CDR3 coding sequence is TGTGCCAGCAGCTTAGGTGGCCCAACTAGCACAGATACGCAGTATTTT. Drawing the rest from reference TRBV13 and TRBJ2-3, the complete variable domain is AAGVIQSPRHLIKEKRETATLKCYPIPRHDTVYWYQQGPGQDPQFLISFYEKMQSDKGSIPDRFSAQQFSDYHSELNMSSLELGDSALYFCASSLGGPTSTDTQYFGPGTRLTVL.